The 27 T cell receptor beta chains in this list originate from one sample, sequenced in a study of immune evolution from preneoplasia to lung adenocarcinoma. Measured with immunoSEQ multiplex PCR; TCRdb has only the in-frame clones, and not every one. Of about 1,800 clones listed, roughly 85% are singletons. The sample comprised FFPE adjacent normal lung tissue. All receptors derive from a person aged 65-85 years with lung adenocarcinoma.

The chain links TRBV6-6 to TRBJ1-3, with D perhaps matching TRBD1 (6 bases). This CDR3 spans 16 amino acids. Per the germline V gene, CDR1 is MNHNY and CDR2 is SVGAGI (reference sequence). The germline V and J ends were trimmed by 2 bases and 4 bases, with 15 bases remaining between them. CDR3: CASSYRYRESGNTIYF. CDR3 coding DNA: TGTGCCAGCAGTTACCGGTACAGGGAAAGCGGAAACACCATATATTTT.

V and J are TRBV6-5 and TRBJ1-1; 7 bases align to TRBD1. This CDR3 spans 13 amino acids. CDR1 MNHEY and CDR2 SVGAGI come from the germline V gene. The ends lost 4 bases at V and 8 bases at J; junction bases unmatched: 7. This CDR3 is CASSSLGQAEAFF. In DNA form, the CDR3 reads TGTGCCAGCAGTTCCCTCGGACAGGCCGAAGCTTTCTTT.

CDR3 sequence (DNA): TGCAGTGCTAGTTCACAGAGGGCTTTCTTT. It encodes CSASSQRAFF. The chain has TRBV20-1 and TRBJ1-1; no clear D. This CDR3 has 10 amino acids. Germline CDR1 is DFQATT and CDR2 is SNEGSKA (reference sequence). V shed 3 bases and J shed 11 bases, with 10 bases lying between them.

The rearrangement links TRBV5-1 to TRBJ2-7, with TRBD1 matching 9 bases. Trimming removed 1 base from V and 6 bases from J; junction bases left unmatched: 8. This CDR3 comprises 15 residues. The V gene's germline CDR1 is SGHRS and CDR2 YFSETQ. DNA for the CDR3: TGCGCCAGCAGCTTGAGATCGACAGGGGGACGCGAGCAGTACTTC. Its translation is CASSLRSTGGREQYF.

CDR3 loop: CASNQGAGELFF. DNA of the CDR3: TGCGCCAGCAACCAGGGGGCCGGGGAGCTGTTTTTT. V gene TRBV10-1 combines with J gene TRBJ2-2; 7 bases match TRBD1. Germline V lookup: CDR1 WNHNN, CDR2 SYGVQD (reference sequence). The CDR3 runs to 12 residues. V dropped 7 bases and J dropped 6; count of bases not matched to a gene: 2.

CDR3 sequence (DNA): TGCGCCAGCAGCTCGGACAGCAATAATTCACCCCTCCACTTT. Translated, it gives CASSSDSNNSPLHF. This sequence joins TRBV5-1 and TRBJ1-6; a possible D gene is TRBD1 (6 bases). The V end lost 3 bases, the J end lost 5 bases, and 9 bases lay between the germline ends. The CDR3 totals 14 residues. Germline CDR1 reads SGHRS; CDR2 reads YFSETQ.

The J gene is TRBJ2-1, the V gene TRBV28; 11 nucleotides line up with TRBD2. This CDR3 is 17 amino acids long. The trim removed 4 bases at V and 10 bases at J, leaving 15 bases unmatched. CDR1 and CDR2 (germline): MDHEN, SYDVKM. CDR3 nucleotide sequence: TGTGCCAGCAGTTCCCTAATGCCCTGGACTAGCGGGTCAGAGCAGTTCTTC. The encoded protein is CASSSLMPWTSGSEQFF.

The V call is TRBV2, the J call TRBJ2-7; no clear D gene. CDR1 is SNHLY and CDR2 is FYNNEI in the germline V gene. Trimming left V 2 bases short and J 7 bases short, with 12 bases between. The CDR3 is 13 amino acids. CDR3 DNA: TGTGCCAGCAGTGAACGGCCCTTACGGGAGCAGTACTTC. Its translation: CASSERPLREQYF.

The gene calls are TRBV5-1 and TRBJ2-7, with a possible D match to TRBD1 (5 bases). The CDR3 spans 12 residues. V lost 0 bases and J 5 bases, leaving 6 bases between the germline ends. Per the germline V gene, CDR1 is SGHRS and CDR2 is YFSETQ. CDR3 sequence reads: CASSLVGDEQYF. CDR3 coding DNA: TGCGCCAGCAGCTTGGTAGGGGACGAGCAGTACTTC.

The genes are TRBV14 and TRBJ1-1; unclear D gene. Trimming shortened V by 2 bases and J by 3 bases, and 7 bases separated the two germline ends. In germline, CDR1 is SGHDN, CDR2 FVKESK. CDR3 length: 13 residues. The CDR3 DNA follows: TGTGCCAGCAGCCAATCGGGCTACACTGAAGCTTTCTTT. Protein sequence: CASSQSGYTEAFF.

This clone was counted a few times. V gene TRBV6-6 combines with J gene TRBJ2-5; unclear D gene. The germline V gene encodes CDR1 MNHNY and CDR2 SVGAGI (reference sequence). V was pared by 2 bases and J by 7 bases, with 14 bases between. The CDR3 length is 14 residues. CDR3 sequence (DNA): TGTGCCAGCAGTTACGGTCCCCAAGATGGGACCCAGTACTTC. It translates to CASSYGPQDGTQYF.

V gene TRBV5-6 combines with J gene TRBJ2-2; 8 positions match TRBD2. This CDR3 contains 18 residues. With V trimmed by 2 bases and J by 5 bases, 14 bases remained unmatched. Germline lookup yields CDR1 SGHDT and CDR2 YYEEEE. Here the CDR3 DNA reads TGTGCCAGCAGCTTCTGGGGACTAGGATCTTTGAGAACCGGGGAGCTGTTTTTT. Translated: CASSFWGLGSLRTGELFF.

This clone appeared a single time. V and J are TRBV28 and TRBJ2-1; D unclear. The CDR3 spans 17 residues. Trimming took 4 bases from V and 2 from J, leaving 18 bases between them. Germline V CDR1 and CDR2: MDHEN, SYDVKM. The CDR3 sequence is CASSSAVASGTYNEQFF. The CDR3 DNA reads TGTGCCAGCAGTTCCGCTGTAGCCTCCGGAACCTACAATGAGCAGTTCTTC.

This sequence joins TRBV27 and TRBJ2-2, with D possibly TRBD1 on 7 matching bases. The CDR3 is 15 residues long. Germline CDR1 is MNHEY and CDR2 is SMNVEV (reference sequence). Trimming took off 6 bases at V and 4 bases at J, with 15 bases between the two ends. CDR3 residues: CASRKPGGGTGELFF. In nucleotides, the CDR3 is TGTGCCAGCAGAAAGCCAGGGGGAGGCACCGGGGAGCTGTTTTTT.

The chain recombines TRBV4-1 with TRBJ1-2; no clear D. From germline, CDR1 is MGHRA and CDR2 YSYEKL. The V gene lost 4 bases and the J gene lost 1 base, with 13 bases spanning the gap. The CDR3 is made up of 15 amino acids. CDR3 sequence reads: CASSLGAGFNYGYTF. CDR3 coding DNA: TGCGCCAGCAGCCTAGGTGCGGGGTTTAACTATGGCTACACCTTC.

The chain has TRBV5-1 and TRBJ2-1, with 11 bases matching TRBD2. This CDR3 is 16 amino acids long. Germline CDR1 and CDR2: SGHRS and YFSETQ. The trim removed 4 bases at V and 4 bases at J, leaving 7 bases unmatched. In DNA form, the CDR3 reads TGCGCCAGCAGCACACGGACTAGCGGGTCATACAATGAGCAGTTCTTC. It specifies CASSTRTSGSYNEQFF.

The CDR3 spells CASSWSDSSYEQYF. The CDR3, as DNA: TGTGCCAGCAGTTGGTCGGATAGCTCCTACGAGCAGTACTTC. This chain links TRBV25-1 with TRBJ2-7; D unclear. Trimming stripped 5 bases from V and 0 bases from J, with 11 bases between. CDR3 length: 14 residues. CDR1 and CDR2 (germline): MGHDK, SYGVNS.

This chain joins TRBV6-5 and TRBJ1-2, with D perhaps matching TRBD1 (6 bases). Germline lookup yields CDR1 MNHEY and CDR2 SVGAGI. CDR3 length equals 15 residues. V was pared by 8 bases and J by 2 bases, with 18 bases between. CDR3 sequence: CASHSPPTGNYGYTF. In DNA form, the CDR3 reads TGTGCCAGCCACTCCCCTCCCACAGGGAACTATGGCTACACCTTC.

V is TRBV7-6 and J is TRBJ1-6, with D tentatively TRBD1 (6 bases). The germline V gene has CDR1 SGHVS and CDR2 FNYEAQ. V was clipped by 0 bases and J by 7 bases, with 10 bases between them. The CDR3 totals 15 residues. The CDR3 DNA reads TGTGCCAGCAGCTTAGCGGCACAGGGCAATTCACCCCTCCACTTT. It specifies CASSLAAQGNSPLHF.

The chain uses TRBV5-4 and TRBJ2-7; 11 bases match TRBD2. The germline V gene has CDR1 SGHNT and CDR2 YYREEE (reference sequence). CDR3 length: 15 amino acids. Germline trimming cut 5 bases from V and 4 bases from J; bases unmatched to any gene: 8. The CDR3 spells CASRTGTSGLYEQYF. For the CDR3, the DNA is TGTGCCAGCAGGACCGGGACTAGCGGCCTTTACGAGCAGTACTTC.

This clone was recorded once. The chain employs TRBV12-5 and TRBJ2-7; the match to TRBD1 covers 7 bases. Germline assignment: CDR1 LGHNT and CDR2 FRNRAP. This CDR3 contains 11 residues. Germline trimming cut 8 bases from V and 3 bases from J; bases unmatched to any gene: 1. The CDR3 region is CASSGGYEQYF. The CDR3, as DNA: TGTGCTAGTTCAGGGGGCTACGAGCAGTACTTC.

This rearrangement joins TRBV6-4 to TRBJ2-3; no clear D. Germline V gene lookup returns CDR1 MRHNA and CDR2 SNTAGT. The CDR3 covers 13 residues. Trimming removed 3 bases from V and 8 bases from J, with 12 bases in between. The CDR3 loop reads CASSEIASGTQYF. In nucleotides, the CDR3 is TGTGCCAGCAGTGAGATCGCCAGTGGTACGCAGTATTTT.

This clone was counted a few times. The chain couples TRBV5-4 to TRBJ2-5; 10 bases agree with TRBD2. This CDR3 is 19 amino acids long. Germline-derived CDR1 and CDR2 are SGHNT and YYREEE (reference sequence). V shed 5 bases, J shed 1 base, and the junction held 17 bases outside the gene matches. CDR3 sequence (DNA): TGTGCCAGCAGTGATCCAGCTAGCGGGGGACCCATGGCCCAAGAGACCCAGTACTTC. It codes for CASSDPASGGPMAQETQYF.

On this clone: One end of the junction does not line up with germline, which may come from a read error. This chain uses TRBV6-6 with TRBJ1-2, with D perhaps TRBD1 (5 bases). The CDR3 loop spans 13 amino acids. The V gene's germline CDR1 is MNHNY and CDR2 SVGAGI (reference sequence). The CDR3 loop is CASSDSSRDGYTF. The CDR3 nucleotides read TGTGCCAGCAGTGACTCATCCCGGGACGGCTACACCTTC.

This clone was counted once. Mismatch with germline at one junction end may stem from a read error. The rearrangement uses TRBV15 and TRBJ1-2; D may be TRBD1 (5 bases). The CDR3 is 13 residues long. Germline values: CDR1 LNHNV, CDR2 YYDKDF (reference sequence). CDR3 coding DNA: TGTGCCACCAGCAGGGAAACAGGCTATAGCTACACCTTC. Amino acid sequence: CATSRETGYSYTF.

V usage is TRBV28 and J usage is TRBJ1-6; tentatively, D is TRBD1 (6 bases). The ends were cut back, 5 bases at V and 8 bases at J, with 10 bases in the middle. The CDR3 consists of 13 residues. Germline V gives CDR1 MDHEN, CDR2 SYDVKM. The CDR3 nucleotides read TGTGCCAGCAGTCCAGGGGTATATTCACCCCTCCACTTT. It specifies CASSPGVYSPLHF. Combining the CDR3 with reference TRBV28 and TRBJ1-6 gives the whole variable domain DVKVTQSSRYLVKRTGEKVFLECVQDMDHENMFWYRQDPGLGLRLIYFSYDVKMKEKGDIPEGYSVSREKKERFSLILESASTNQTSMYLCASSPGVYSPLHFGNGTRLTVT.

This CDR3 reads CAWSGLAEWGETQYF. The CDR3 DNA sequence: TGTGCCTGGAGTGGACTAGCGGAGTGGGGAGAGACCCAGTACTTC. This sequence joins TRBV30 and TRBJ2-5; 9 bases map to TRBD2. The V gene end was trimmed by 1 base and the J gene end by 4 bases; junction bases not matched to a gene: 7. Germline V gives CDR1 GTSNPN, CDR2 SVGIG (reference sequence). The CDR3 has 15 residues.